The source of this TCR beta chain is a study of technical replicates of blood from several donors. Germline lookup yields CDR1 SGHNT and CDR2 YYREEE (reference sequence). Trimming at V came to 0 bases and at J to 3 bases, leaving 8 bases not matched to a gene. The CDR3 extends over 16 amino acids. TCRdb's table, derived via immunoSEQ multiplex PCR, lists solely in-frame clones and lacks some. The sample carries 75,000 to 95,000 clones, about nine tenths recorded once. The source of this sequence is a human donor in good health. The V and J genes are TRBV5-4 and TRBJ1-2, with TRBD1 matching over 7 bases. Input material: T cells isolated from PBMCs. The CDR3 region has the DNA TGTGCCAGCAGCTTGGCCGGAGAAGGGGGCGACTATGGCTACACCTTC. It codes for CASSLAGEGGDYGYTF.